This T cell receptor beta chain was recorded in a study of blood T cell repertoires in COVID-19. Study overall: The United States, Italy and Spain provided the acute and convalescent COVID-19 samples. PBMCs, B-cell-depleted T cells, or T cells provided the cDNA or gDNA that made up the material.

The CDR3 has 13 residues. Germline CDR1 is LGHNT and CDR2 is FRNRAP. V lost 1 base and J lost 10, with 8 bases in between. How the authors handled the data: Researchers report that nucleated cell counts were estimated from reference gene primer amplification. The assay was immunoSEQ multiplex PCR, and TCRdb's table has in-frame clones only and misses some. Clone size and the V and J calls come from that table; the DNA yielded D and trimming. The repertoire holds 200,000 to 250,000 clones, with about 90% as singletons. The chain has TRBV12-5 and TRBJ1-6; D not certain. The clonotype originates from a man aged 35-49 years with active or convalescent COVID-19. The sequenced sample consisted of peripheral blood. Here the CDR3 reads CASGLATGSPLHF. The CDR3, as DNA: TGTGCTAGTGGTTTGGCAACCGGGTCACCCCTCCACTTT. Supplemented by reference TRBV12-5 and TRBJ1-6, the full variable domain reads DARVTQTPRHKVTEMGQEVTMRCQPILGHNTVFWYRQTMMQGLELLAYFRNRAPLDDSGMPKDRFSAEMPDATLATLKIQPSEPRDSAVYFCASGLATGSPLHFGNGTRLTVT.